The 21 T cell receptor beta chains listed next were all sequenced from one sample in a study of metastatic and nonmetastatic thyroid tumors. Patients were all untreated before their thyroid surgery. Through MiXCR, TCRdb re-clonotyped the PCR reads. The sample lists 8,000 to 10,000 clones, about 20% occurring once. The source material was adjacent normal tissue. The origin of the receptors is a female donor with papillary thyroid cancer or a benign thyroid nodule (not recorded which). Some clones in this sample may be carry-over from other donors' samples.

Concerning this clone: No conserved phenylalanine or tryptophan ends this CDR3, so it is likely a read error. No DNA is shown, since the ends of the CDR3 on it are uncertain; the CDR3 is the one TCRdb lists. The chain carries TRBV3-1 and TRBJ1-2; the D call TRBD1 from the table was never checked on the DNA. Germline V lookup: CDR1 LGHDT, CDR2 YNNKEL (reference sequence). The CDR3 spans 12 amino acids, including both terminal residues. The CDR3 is CASSQAPGGYPL.

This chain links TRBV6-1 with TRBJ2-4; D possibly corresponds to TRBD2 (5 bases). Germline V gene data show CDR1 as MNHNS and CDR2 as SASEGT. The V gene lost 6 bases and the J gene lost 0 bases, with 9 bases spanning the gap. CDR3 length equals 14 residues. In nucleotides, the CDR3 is TGTGCCAGCAGCGGGGAACTAGCCAAAAACATTCAGTACTTC. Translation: CASSGELAKNIQYF.

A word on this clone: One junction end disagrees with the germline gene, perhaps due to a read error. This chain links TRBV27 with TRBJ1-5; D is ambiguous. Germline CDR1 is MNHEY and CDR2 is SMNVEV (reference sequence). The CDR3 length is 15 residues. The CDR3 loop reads CASSCEPYVRSAPAF. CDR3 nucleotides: TGTGCCAGCAGTTGTGAACCCTATGTGAGATCAGCCCCAGCATTT.

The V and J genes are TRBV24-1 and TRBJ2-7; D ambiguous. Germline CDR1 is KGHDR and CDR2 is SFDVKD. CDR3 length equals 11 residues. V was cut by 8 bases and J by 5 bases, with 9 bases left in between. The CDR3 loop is CATKEGNEQYF. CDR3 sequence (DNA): TGTGCCACCAAAGAAGGGAACGAGCAGTACTTC.

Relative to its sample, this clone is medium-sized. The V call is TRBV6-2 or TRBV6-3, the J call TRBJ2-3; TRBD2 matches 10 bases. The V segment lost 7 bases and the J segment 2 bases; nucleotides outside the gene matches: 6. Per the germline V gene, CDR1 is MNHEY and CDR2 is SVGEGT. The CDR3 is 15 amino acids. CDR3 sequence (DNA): TGTGCCAGCACCACAGCGGGGGGGCCCACAGATACGCAGTATTTT. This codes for CASTTAGGPTDTQYF.

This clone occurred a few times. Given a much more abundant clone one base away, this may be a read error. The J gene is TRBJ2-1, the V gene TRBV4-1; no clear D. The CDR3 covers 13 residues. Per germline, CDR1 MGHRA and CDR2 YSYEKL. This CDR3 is CASSAGTYSEQFF. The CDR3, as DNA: TGCGCCAGCAGCGCTGGAACTTACAGTGAGCAGTTCTTC.

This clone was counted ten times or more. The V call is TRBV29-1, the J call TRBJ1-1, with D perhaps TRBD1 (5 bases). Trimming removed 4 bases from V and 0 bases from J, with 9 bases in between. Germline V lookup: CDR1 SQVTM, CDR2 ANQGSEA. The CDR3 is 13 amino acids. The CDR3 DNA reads TGCAGCGTTGGGGACGGACTGAACACTGAAGCTTTCTTT. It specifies CSVGDGLNTEAFF. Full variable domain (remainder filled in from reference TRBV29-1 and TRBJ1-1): SAVISQKPSRDICQRGTSLTIQCQVDSQVTMMFWYRQQPGQSLTLIATANQGSEATYESGFVIDKFPISRPNLTFSTLTVSNMSPEDSSIYLCSVGDGLNTEAFFGQGTRLTVV.

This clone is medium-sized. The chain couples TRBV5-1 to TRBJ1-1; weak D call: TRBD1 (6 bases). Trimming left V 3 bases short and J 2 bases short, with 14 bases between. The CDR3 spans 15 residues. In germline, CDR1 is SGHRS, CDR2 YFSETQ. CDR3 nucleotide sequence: TGCGCCAGCAGCTACGTGGGGACACCCAACACTGAAGCTTTCTTT. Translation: CASSYVGTPNTEAFF.

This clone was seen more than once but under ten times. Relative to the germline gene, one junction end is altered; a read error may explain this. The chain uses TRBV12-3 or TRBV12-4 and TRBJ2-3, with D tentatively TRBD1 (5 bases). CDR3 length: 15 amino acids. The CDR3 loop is CASSLERQNTYTHYF. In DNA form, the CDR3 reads TGTGCCAGCAGTTTAGAGAGACAGAACACATATACGCATTATTTT.

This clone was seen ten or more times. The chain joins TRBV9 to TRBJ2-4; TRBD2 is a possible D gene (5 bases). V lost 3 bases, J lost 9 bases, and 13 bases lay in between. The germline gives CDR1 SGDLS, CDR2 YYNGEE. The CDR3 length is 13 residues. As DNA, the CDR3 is TGTGCCAGCAGCGGGACGGACTTCCGCATTCAGTACTTC. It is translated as CASSGTDFRIQYF. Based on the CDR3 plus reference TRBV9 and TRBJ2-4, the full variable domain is DSGVTQTPKHLITATGQRVTLRCSPRSGDLSVYWYQQSLDQGLQFLIQYYNGEERAKGNILERFSAQQFPDLHSELNLSSLELGDSALYFCASSGTDFRIQYFGAGTRLSVL.

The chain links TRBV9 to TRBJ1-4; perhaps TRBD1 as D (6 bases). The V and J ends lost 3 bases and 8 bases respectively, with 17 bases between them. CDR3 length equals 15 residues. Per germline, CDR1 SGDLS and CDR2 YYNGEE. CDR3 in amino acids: CASSASTGTSEKLFF. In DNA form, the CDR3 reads TGTGCCAGCAGCGCGTCAACAGGGACTTCCGAAAAACTGTTTTTT.

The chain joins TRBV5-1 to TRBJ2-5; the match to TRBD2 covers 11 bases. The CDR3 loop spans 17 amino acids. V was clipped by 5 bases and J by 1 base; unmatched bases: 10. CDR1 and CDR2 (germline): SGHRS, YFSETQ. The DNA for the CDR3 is TGCGCCAGCAGGGCAACTAGCGGGGGTGGTTTCCAAGAGACCCAGTACTTC. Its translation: CASRATSGGGFQETQYF.

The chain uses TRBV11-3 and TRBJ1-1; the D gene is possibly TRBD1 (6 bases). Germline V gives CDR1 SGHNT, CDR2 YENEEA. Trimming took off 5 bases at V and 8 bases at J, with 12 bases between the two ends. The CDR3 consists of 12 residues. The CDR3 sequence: CASSARTGEAFF. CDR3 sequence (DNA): TGTGCCAGCAGCGCCCGAACAGGGGAAGCTTTCTTT.

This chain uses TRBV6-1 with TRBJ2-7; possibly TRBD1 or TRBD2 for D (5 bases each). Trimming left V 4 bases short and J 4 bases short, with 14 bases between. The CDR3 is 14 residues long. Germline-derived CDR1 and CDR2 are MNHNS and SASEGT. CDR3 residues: CASSGGVLEYEQYF. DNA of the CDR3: TGTGCCAGCAGTGGAGGGGTCCTTGAGTACGAGCAGTACTTC.

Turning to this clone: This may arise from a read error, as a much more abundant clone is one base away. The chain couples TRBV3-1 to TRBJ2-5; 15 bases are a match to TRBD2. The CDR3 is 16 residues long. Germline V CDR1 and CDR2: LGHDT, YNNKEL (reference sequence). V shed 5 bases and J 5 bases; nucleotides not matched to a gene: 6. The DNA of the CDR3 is TGTGCCAGCAGCGGGACTAGCGGGGGGTCCCAGGAGACCCAGTACTTC. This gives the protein CASSGTSGGSQETQYF.

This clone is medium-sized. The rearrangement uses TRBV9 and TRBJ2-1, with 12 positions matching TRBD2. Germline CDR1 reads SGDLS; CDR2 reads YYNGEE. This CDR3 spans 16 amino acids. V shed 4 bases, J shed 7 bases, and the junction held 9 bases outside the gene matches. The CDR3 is CASSSRTSGTRNEQFF. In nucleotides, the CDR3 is TGTGCCAGCAGCTCCCGGACTAGCGGGACCCGGAATGAGCAGTTCTTC.

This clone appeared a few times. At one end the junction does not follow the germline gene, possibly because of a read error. CDR3 nucleotide sequence: TGTGCAAGCACCGGAGGCCTTGGGGCTGGAAACACCATATATTTT. Residues: CASTGGLGAGNTIYF. V is TRBV12-3 or TRBV12-4 and J is TRBJ1-3; D not resolved. The CDR3 length is 15 residues.

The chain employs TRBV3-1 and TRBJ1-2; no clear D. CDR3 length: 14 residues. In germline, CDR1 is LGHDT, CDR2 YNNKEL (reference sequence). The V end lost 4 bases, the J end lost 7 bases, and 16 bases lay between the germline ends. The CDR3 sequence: CASSPHGSRIGYTF. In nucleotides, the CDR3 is TGTGCCAGCAGCCCACATGGGTCGCGGATTGGCTACACCTTC.

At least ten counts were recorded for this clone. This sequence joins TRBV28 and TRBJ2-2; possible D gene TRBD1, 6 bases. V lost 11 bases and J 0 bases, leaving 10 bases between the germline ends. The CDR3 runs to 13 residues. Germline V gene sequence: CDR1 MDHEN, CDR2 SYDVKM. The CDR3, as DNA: TGTGCCGTCGGGACAACGAACACCGGGGAGCTGTTTTTT. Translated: CAVGTTNTGELFF.

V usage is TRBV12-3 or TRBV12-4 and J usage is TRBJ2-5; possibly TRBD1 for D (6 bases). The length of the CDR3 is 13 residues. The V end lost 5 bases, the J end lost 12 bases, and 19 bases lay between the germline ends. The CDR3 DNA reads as TGTGCCAGCAGTCAGGGGTTGGTAAAGACAAAGTACTTC. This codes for CASSQGLVKTKYF.

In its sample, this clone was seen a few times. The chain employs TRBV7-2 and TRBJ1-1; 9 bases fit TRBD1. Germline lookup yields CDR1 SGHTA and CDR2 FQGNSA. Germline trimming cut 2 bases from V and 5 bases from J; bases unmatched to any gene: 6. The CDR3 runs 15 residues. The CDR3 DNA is TGTGCCAGCAGCTTACTACAGGGGGCGAAGACTGAAGCTTTCTTT. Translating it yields CASSLLQGAKTEAFF.